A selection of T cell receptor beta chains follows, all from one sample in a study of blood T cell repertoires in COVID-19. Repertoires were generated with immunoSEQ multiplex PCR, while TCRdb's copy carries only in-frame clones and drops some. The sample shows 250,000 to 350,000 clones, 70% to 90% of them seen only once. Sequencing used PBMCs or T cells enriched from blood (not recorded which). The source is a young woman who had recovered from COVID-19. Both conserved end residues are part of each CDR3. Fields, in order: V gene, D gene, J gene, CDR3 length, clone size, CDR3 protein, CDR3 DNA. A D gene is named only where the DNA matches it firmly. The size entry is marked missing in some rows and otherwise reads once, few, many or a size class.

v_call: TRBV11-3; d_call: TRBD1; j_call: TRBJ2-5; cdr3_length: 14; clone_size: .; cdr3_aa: CASSPRQGEETQYF; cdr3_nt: TGTGCCAGCAGCCCCCGACAGGGGGAAGAGACCCAGTACTTC
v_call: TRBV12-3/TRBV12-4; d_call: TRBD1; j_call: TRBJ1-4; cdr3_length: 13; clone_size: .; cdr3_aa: CASSQGQPVGLFF; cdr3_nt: TGTGCCAGCAGTCAGGGACAGCCGGTGGGACTGTTTTTT
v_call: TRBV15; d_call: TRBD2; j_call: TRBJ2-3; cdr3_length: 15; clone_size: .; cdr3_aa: CAIRLAGLGTDTQYF; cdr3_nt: TGTGCCATACGACTAGCGGGGTTAGGCACAGATACGCAGTATTTT
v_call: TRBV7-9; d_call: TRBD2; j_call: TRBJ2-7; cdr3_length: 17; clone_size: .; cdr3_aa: CASRGGTALAGEIEQYF; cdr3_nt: TGTGCCAGCAGGGGGGGAACAGCTCTAGCGGGAGAAATCGAGCAGTACTTC
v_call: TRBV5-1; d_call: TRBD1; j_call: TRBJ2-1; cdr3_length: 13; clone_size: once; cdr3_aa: CASSGGTGGEQFF; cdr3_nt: TGCGCCAGCAGCGGAGGGACAGGGGGCGAGCAGTTCTTC
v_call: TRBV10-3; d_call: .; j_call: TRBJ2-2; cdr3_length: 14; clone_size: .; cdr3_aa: CAIMDKKSTGELFF; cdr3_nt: TGTGCCATCATGGACAAGAAATCCACCGGGGAGCTGTTTTTT
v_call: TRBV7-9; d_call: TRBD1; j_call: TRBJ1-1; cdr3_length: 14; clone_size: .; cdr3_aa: CASSLEGGTDEAFF; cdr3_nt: TGTGCCAGCAGCTTAGAAGGGGGGACAGATGAAGCTTTCTTT
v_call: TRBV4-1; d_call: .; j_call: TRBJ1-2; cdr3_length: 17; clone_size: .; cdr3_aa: CASSQGRRGLANYGYTF; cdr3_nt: TGCGCCAGCAGCCAAGGGCGGCGGGGTTTAGCTAACTATGGCTACACCTTC
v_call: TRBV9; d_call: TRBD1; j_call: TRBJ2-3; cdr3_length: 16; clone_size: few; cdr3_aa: CASSEGGQVVTDTQYF; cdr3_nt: TGTGCCAGCAGCGAGGGGGGACAGGTCGTGACAGATACGCAGTATTTT
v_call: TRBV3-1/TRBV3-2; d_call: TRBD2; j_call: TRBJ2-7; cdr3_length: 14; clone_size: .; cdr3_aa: CASNWGGRADEQYF; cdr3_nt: TGTGCCAGCAATTGGGGCGGGAGGGCCGACGAGCAGTACTTC
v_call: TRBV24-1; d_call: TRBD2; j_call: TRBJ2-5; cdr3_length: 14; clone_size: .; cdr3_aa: CATSDPGGTETQYF; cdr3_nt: TGTGCCACCAGTGACCCGGGGGGGACGGAGACCCAGTACTTC
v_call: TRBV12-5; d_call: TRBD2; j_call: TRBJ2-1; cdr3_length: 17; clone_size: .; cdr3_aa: CASGQETLPGLAREQFF; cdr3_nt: TGTGCTAGTGGGCAGGAGACACTGCCGGGACTAGCGAGGGAGCAGTTCTTC
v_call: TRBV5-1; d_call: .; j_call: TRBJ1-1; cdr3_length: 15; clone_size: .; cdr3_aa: CASSLGGRENTEAFF; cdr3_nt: TGCGCCAGCAGCTTGGGAGGCAGGGAGAACACTGAAGCTTTCTTT
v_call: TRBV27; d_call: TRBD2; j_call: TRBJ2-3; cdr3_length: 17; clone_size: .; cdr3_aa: CASSPNEREEKGDTQYF; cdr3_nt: TGTGCCAGCAGTCCAAACGAGCGGGAAGAAAAGGGAGATACGCAGTATTTT
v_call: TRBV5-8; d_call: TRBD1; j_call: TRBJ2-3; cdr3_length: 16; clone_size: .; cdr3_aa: CASSGRQGGPSDTQYF; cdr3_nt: TGTGCCAGCAGCGGAAGACAGGGGGGCCCCTCAGATACGCAGTATTTT
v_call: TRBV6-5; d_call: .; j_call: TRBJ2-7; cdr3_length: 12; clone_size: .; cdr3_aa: CATLRGFVEQYF; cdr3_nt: TGTGCCACCCTTCGAGGGTTTGTCGAGCAGTACTTC
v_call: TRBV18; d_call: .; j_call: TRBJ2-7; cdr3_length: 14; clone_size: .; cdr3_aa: CASSLNQDSYEQYF; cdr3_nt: TGTGCCAGCTCACTCAATCAGGACTCCTACGAGCAGTACTTC
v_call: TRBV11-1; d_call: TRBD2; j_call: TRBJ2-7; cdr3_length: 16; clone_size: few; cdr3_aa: CASSQGASGGFYEQYF; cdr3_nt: TGTGCCAGCAGCCAAGGGGCTAGCGGGGGCTTCTACGAGCAGTACTTC
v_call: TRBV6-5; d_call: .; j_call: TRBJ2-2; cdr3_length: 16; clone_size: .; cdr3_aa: CASSLRPVTNTGELFF; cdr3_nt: TGTGCCAGCAGTTTGCGTCCGGTTACGAACACCGGGGAGCTGTTTTTT
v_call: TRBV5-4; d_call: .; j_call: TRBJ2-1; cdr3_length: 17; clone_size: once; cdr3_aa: CASSYPSFSGTYNEQFF; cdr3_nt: TGTGCCAGCAGCTACCCTTCTTTTAGCGGCACCTACAATGAGCAGTTCTTC
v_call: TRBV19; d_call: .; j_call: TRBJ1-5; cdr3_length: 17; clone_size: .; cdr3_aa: CASSIPRGRGINQPQHF; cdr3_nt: TGTGCCAGTAGTATTCCGAGGGGCAGGGGAATCAATCAGCCCCAGCATTTT
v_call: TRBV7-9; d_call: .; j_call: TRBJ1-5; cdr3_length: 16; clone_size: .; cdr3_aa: CASTSSAVYSNQPQHF; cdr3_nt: TGTGCCAGCACCTCGAGCGCGGTTTATAGCAATCAGCCCCAGCATTTT
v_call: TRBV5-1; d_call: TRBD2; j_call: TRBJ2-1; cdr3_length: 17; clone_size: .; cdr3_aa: CASSLEGLAGNYNEQFF; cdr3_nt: TGCGCCAGCAGCTTGGAGGGGCTAGCGGGAAACTACAATGAGCAGTTCTTC
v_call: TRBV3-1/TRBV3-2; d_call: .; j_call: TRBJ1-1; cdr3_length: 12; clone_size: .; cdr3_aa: CASSQEERVAFF; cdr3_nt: TGTGCCAGCAGCCAAGAAGAGAGGGTAGCTTTCTTT
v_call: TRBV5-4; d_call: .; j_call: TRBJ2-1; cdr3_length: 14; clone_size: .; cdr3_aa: CASSLLGDRNEQFF; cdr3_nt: TGTGCCAGCAGCTTGTTAGGGGATCGAAATGAGCAGTTCTTC
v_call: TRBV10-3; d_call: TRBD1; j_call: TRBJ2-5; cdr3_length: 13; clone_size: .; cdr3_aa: CAIKGTVQETQYF; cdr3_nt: TGTGCCATCAAAGGGACAGTACAAGAGACCCAGTACTTC
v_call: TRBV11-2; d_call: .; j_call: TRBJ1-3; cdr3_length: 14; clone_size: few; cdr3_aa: CASSLSQAGNTIYF; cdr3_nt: TGTGCCAGCAGCTTATCTCAGGCTGGAAACACCATATATTTT
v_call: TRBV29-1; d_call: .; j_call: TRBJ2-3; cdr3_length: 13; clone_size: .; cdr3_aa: CSVEDGPTDTQYF; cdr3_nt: TGCAGCGTTGAAGATGGGCCAACAGATACGCAGTATTTT
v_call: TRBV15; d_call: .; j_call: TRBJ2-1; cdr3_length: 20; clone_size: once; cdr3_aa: CATSRDKGNRAMSSYNEQFF; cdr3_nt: TGTGCCACCAGCAGAGATAAGGGAAACAGGGCGATGAGCTCCTACAATGAGCAGTTCTTC
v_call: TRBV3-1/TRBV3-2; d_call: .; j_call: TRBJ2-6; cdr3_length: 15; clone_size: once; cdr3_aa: CASSLRFGGANVLTF; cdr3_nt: TGTGCCAGCAGCCTGCGCTTCGGGGGGGCCAACGTCCTGACTTTC
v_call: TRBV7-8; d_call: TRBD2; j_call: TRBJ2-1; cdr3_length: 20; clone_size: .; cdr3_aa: CASSLGIRGTSGSRYNEQFF; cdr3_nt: TGTGCCAGCAGCTTAGGGATTCGGGGAACCAGCGGGAGTCGCTACAATGAGCAGTTCTTC
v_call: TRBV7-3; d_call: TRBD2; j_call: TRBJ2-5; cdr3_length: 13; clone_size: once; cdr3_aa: CASSAGGVETQYF; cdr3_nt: TGTGCCAGCAGCGCCGGGGGGGTAGAGACCCAGTACTTC
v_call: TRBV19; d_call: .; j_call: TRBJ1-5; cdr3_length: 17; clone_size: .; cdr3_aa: CASRTTDRPGAYQPQHF; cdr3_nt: TGTGCCAGTAGGACCACCGACCGACCAGGTGCCTATCAGCCCCAGCATTTT
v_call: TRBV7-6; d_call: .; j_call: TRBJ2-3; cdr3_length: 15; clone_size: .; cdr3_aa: CASRLSVGYTDTQYF; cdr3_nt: TGTGCCAGCAGACTTAGCGTAGGGTACACAGATACGCAGTATTTT
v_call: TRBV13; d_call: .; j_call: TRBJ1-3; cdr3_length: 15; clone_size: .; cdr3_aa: CASSSAGLRGNTIYF; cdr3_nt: TGTGCCAGCAGCTCCGCGGGACTGAGAGGAAACACCATATATTTT